This entry features one TCR beta chain sequence. No antigen is known for it. The germline gives CDR1 WNHNN, CDR2 SYGVQD (reference sequence). V was pared by 4 bases and J by 0 bases, with 5 bases of the junction left unmatched. This CDR3 has 16 residues. The record originates from a study of vaccination effects on CD4 cells after COVID-19. Peptide-pool stimulation followed by sequencing identified expanded antigen-specific CD4+ clonotypes in the ViraFEST assay. Following culture for roughly 10 days, CD4+ T cells were isolated. Negative nucleocapsid antibody tests before and after vaccination confirmed no previous SARS-CoV-2 infection. Cultures got half-medium changes with IL-2 on days 3 and 7. Broader study findings: Early post-infection timepoints were absent, and convalescent patients were few.

Method: immunoSEQ multiplex PCR; TCRdb's copy keeps in-frame clones and lacks some. The repertoire consists of around 71,000 clones, with around 72% occurring once and the leading ten covering less than 5%. The receptor's source is a human donor who received a COVID-19 vaccine. Specimen: CD4+ T cells from PBMCs cultured with HCoV-OC43 spike peptides, collected before COVID-19 vaccination. Sample subset: HCoV-OC43 spike overlapping peptide pool stimulation. The genes are TRBV10-1 and TRBJ2-2; 7 bases agree with TRBD1. CDR3 sequence (DNA): TGCGCCAGCAGTGGAGCGCAGGGGGCGAACACCGGGGAGCTGTTTTTT. Residues: CASSGAQGANTGELFF.